Here is one T cell receptor (beta chain) with its context. The antigen it recognizes is unknown. Per-base qualities were not stored, and no clone one base away is much larger. This record comes from a study of T cell responses to AZD1222 COVID-19 vaccine (dated by TCRdb to about 2021). The study in broad terms: Because spike-specific TCR depth and breadth did not differ between the two schedules, AZD1222 recipients who got a second dose at roughly 4 weeks were pooled with those who got a second dose at roughly 12 weeks. TCR sequencing was performed for roughly 250 trial participants, of whom about 200 were given two doses of AZD1222 and approximately 25 were given two doses of MenACWY control vaccine. Enrollment into the trials was organized by age into subgroups of 18-55, 56-69 and 70-plus years, and those subgroups contained roughly 150, 30 and 60 TCR-sequenced participants, respectively. Summary of the overall study and its limitations: Only five to seven AZD1222 recipients were SARS-CoV-2 seropositive at baseline, limiting conclusions about previously exposed vaccinees. Participants were mostly white British, with more females than males. The authors suggested clonal diversity may have been underestimated. Reportedly, almost half of the unique spike-specific TCRs recognized epitopes lying outside the regions that are mutated in the B.1.351 and B.1.1.7 variants. Vaccine-associated CD4 TCRs spanned the whole spike protein, with dominant responses in regions 160-218 and 743-854. In the small 56-69-year group, the increase in depth fell short of significance, most likely because of low power. Because no day 14 peak-response samples were available, repertoires were characterized only after the peak T cell response. Spike-specific TCR breadth and depth rose significantly after two AZD1222 doses compared with day 0 and with MenACWY recipients.

The sample's time point label, in plain terms: baseline before first vaccination. The vaccinee samples were drawn from two UK trials, COV001 and COV002, one of which was a single-blind randomized controlled phase 2/3 trial testing AZD1222 (ChAdOx1 nCoV-19) in healthy adults. For TCRbeta chain sequencing, PBMC samples were collected from trial participants at day 0 and at day 28 after the second dose. The CDR3 regions of human TCRbeta chains were subjected to immunosequencing. On the authors' methods: TCRs in the repertoires were matched against a reference library of SARS-CoV-2-specific TCRs that had been generated with the MIRA antigen-specificity platform. Breadth was defined as the fraction of unique TCRs that were SARS-CoV-2-associated, and depth was defined as the fraction of total T cells that were SARS-CoV-2-associated. Using the MIRA data, each spike-specific TCR was mapped to the spike region that the TCR reacts to and placed in a CD4 or CD8 class. Log10-transformed breadth and depth values were compared by one-way ANOVA with Sidak's multiple comparisons tests. TCRdb took this table from immuneACCESS and kept in-frame rearrangements with V and J called. Such tables lack part of the clones; where checked against another copy, unresolved V genes explain under half of the gap, and the rest is unexplained. The V and J calls and the clone size are those of that table, but D and trimming were determined from the DNA. The sample profile shows tens of thousands of clones; 88% of them were found once. The ten biggest clones cover under 8.5% of the sample.

This receptor was obtained from an adult in good health. The starting material was peripheral blood, obtained on day 0 of AZD1222 vaccination.

The CDR3 amino acid sequence is: CASSPGADRLNEQFF. The nucleotides read TGCGCCAGCAGCCCTGGAGCGGATCGCCTGAATGAGCAGTTCTTC. The chain uses TRBV4-3 and TRBJ2-1, and TRBD2 may be the D gene, going by 5 matching bases. V is cut by 4 bases and J by 7 bases, and the space between the germline ends is 17 bases. Based on the germline V gene, the CDR1 and CDR2 sequences are LGHNA and YSLEER. Including cysteine and phenylalanine, the CDR3 has 15 amino acids. Solely the CDR3 DNA is kept, with 45 bases framed from the first base.